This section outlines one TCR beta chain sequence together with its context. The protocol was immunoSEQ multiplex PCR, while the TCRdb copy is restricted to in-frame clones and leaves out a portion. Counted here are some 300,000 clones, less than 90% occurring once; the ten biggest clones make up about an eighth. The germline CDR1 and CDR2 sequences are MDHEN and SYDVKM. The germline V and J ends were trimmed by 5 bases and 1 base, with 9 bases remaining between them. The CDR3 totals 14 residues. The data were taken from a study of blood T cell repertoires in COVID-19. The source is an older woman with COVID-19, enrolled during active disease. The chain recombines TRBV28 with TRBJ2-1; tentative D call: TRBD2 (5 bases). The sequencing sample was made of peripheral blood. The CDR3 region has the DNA TGTGCCAGCAGTGAGGGTACGTCCTACAATGAGCAGTTCTTC. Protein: CASSEGTSYNEQFF. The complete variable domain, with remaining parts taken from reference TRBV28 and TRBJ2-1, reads DVKVTQSSRYLVKRTGEKVFLECVQDMDHENMFWYRQDPGLGLRLIYFSYDVKMKEKGDIPEGYSVSREKKERFSLILESASTNQTSMYLCASSEGTSYNEQFFGPGTRLTVL.